The rows below give T cell receptor beta chains drawn from one sample of a study of blood T cell repertoires in COVID-19. This table comes from immunoSEQ multiplex PCR, and its TCRdb copy is limited to in-frame clones, with some not included. The table records around 250,000 clones, about nine tenths of them present only once. Material: peripheral blood. The source of these receptors is a young man who had recovered from COVID-19. Both conserved end residues are part of each CDR3. D genes are given only for firm matches. Only part of the rows carry a size: once, few, many, or a class if the clone is expanded.

>15|TRBJ1-1|TRBV18|-|-
CASSPQGPGNTEAFF
TGTGCCAGCTCACCACAGGGGCCAGGGAACACTGAAGCTTTCTTT
>14|TRBJ1-6|TRBV7-9|few|TRBD1
CASSPGQGFSPLHF
TGTGCCAGCAGCCCGGGACAGGGGTTTTCACCCCTCCACTTT
>13|TRBJ1-1|TRBV10-3|few|-
CAISVALTTEAFF
TGTGCCATCAGTGTTGCATTGACAACTGAAGCTTTCTTT
>14|TRBJ2-5|TRBV15|-|-
CATSRGGPIETQYF
TGTGCCACCAGCAGGGGGGGGCCTATAGAGACCCAGTACTTC
>15|TRBJ1-5|TRBV7-2|-|-
CASSLVGALGQPQHF
TGTGCCAGCAGCTTAGTAGGGGCCCTGGGTCAGCCCCAGCATTTT
>16|TRBJ2-6|TRBV7-2|-|-
CASSLFSGGGANVLTF
TGTGCCAGCAGCTTATTCTCCGGGGGTGGCGCCAACGTCCTGACTTTC
>15|TRBJ1-1|TRBV19|-|TRBD1
CASSWVGTGELEAFF
TGTGCCAGTAGCTGGGTCGGGACAGGGGAACTAGAAGCTTTCTTT
>18|TRBJ1-2|TRBV7-9|-|-
CASSLQWHRDIPAYGYTF
TGTGCCAGCAGCTTACAATGGCACAGGGACATACCAGCATATGGCTACACCTTC
>14|TRBJ1-1|TRBV9|-|-
CASSDLQIATEAFF
TGTGCCAGCAGCGATCTACAGATTGCCACTGAAGCTTTCTTT
>14|TRBJ1-5|TRBV3-1/TRBV3-2|few|TRBD1
CASSYRGRDQPQHF
TGTGCCAGCAGCTACAGGGGAAGGGATCAGCCCCAGCATTTT
>13|TRBJ2-2|TRBV29-1|-|TRBD1
CSVEGQGAGELFF
TGCAGCGTTGAGGGACAGGGAGCCGGGGAGCTGTTTTTT
>14|TRBJ2-3|TRBV2|-|TRBD2
CASSLGLALDTQYF
TGCGCCAGCAGTCTGGGACTAGCCTTAGATACGCAGTATTTT
>15|TRBJ1-5|TRBV7-8|-|-
CASSLSGNSNQPQHF
TGTGCCAGCAGCTTATCAGGGAATAGCAATCAGCCCCAGCATTTT
>18|TRBJ2-5|TRBV12-5|-|TRBD1
CASGLVLADRDLQETQYF
TGTGCTAGTGGTTTGGTACTTGCGGACAGGGACCTCCAAGAGACCCAGTACTTC
>18|TRBJ2-1|TRBV19|-|TRBD2
CASSTPSGRRGDNNEQFF
TGTGCCAGTAGTACTCCTTCGGGAAGGCGGGGGGATAACAATGAGCAGTTCTTC
>12|TRBJ1-1|TRBV5-6|-|-
CASSLVGEGAFF
TGTGCCAGCAGCTTGGTCGGGGAGGGAGCTTTCTTT
>13|TRBJ1-3|TRBV27|-|-
CASSFSSGNTIYF
TGTGCCAGCAGTTTTAGCTCTGGAAACACCATATATTTT
>18|TRBJ2-5|TRBV6-2/TRBV6-3|-|TRBD2
CASSYWASGPATGETQYF
TGTGCCAGCAGTTACTGGGCTAGCGGACCTGCTACAGGAGAGACCCAGTACTTC
>12|TRBJ1-1|TRBV11-2|-|TRBD1
CASSPGGTEAFF
TGTGCCAGCAGCCCAGGGGGCACTGAAGCTTTCTTT
>15|TRBJ2-3|TRBV5-6|-|-
CASSRELIFTDTQYF
TGTGCCAGCAGCCGGGAGCTTATTTTCACAGATACGCAGTATTTT